One TCR beta chain is described in this entry. What it binds is not known. The data are from a study of T-cell memory formation after mild COVID-19. Study findings and constraints: Among contracting clones, CD4+ were mainly CM/EM and CD8+ enriched in EMRA.

Each CDR3 protein gets one entry after TCRdb re-called the 5' RACE reads with MiXCR. The data hold hundreds of thousands of distinct CDR3 sequences, with 25% to 30% observed a single time. With 0 bases clipped from V and 2 bases from J, the junction kept 1 base outside the gene matches. Per the germline V gene, CDR1 is SGDLS and CDR2 is YYNGEE. This CDR3 is 15 amino acids long. The material sequenced was PBMCs or a T cell subset sorted from them (not recorded which). The J gene is TRBJ2-3, the V gene TRBV9; 9 bases line up with TRBD2. The sequence derives from an adult woman who had mild COVID-19 (a few samples of this study predate the infection). Cell type and time point are not known. CDR3 DNA: TGTGCCAGCAGCGTAGAGGGACTAGCCACAGATACGCAGTATTTT. Translating gives CASSVEGLATDTQYF.